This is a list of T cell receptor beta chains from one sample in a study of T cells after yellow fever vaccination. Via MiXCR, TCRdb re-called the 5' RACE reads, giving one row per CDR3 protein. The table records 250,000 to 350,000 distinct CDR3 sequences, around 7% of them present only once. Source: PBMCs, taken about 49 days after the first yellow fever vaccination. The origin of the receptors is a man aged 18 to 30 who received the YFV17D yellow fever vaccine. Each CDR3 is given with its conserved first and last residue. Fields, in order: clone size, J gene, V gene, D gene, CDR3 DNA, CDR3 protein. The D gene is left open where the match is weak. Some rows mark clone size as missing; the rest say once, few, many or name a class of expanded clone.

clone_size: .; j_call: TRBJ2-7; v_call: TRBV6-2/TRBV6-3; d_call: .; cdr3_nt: TGTGCCAGCAGTTACCCGACGGACTCCTACGAGCAGTACTTC; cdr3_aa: CASSYPTDSYEQYF
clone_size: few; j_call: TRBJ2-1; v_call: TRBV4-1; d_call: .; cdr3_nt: TGCGCCAGCAGCCAAGATAGGGATGAGCAGTTCTTC; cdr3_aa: CASSQDRDEQFF
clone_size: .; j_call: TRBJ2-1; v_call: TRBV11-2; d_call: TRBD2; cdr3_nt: TGTGCCAGCAGCTGGAGACTAGCGGGGAGGTTCTTC; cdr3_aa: CASSWRLAGRFF
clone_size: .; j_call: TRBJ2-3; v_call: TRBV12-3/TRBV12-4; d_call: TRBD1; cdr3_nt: TGTGCCAGCAACGCGCAGGGGGTGTGGGATACGCAGTATTTT; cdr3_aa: CASNAQGVWDTQYF
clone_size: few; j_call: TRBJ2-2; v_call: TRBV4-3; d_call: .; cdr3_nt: TGCGCCAGCAGCCAAGATAGTCGACGGATGCGACACACCGGGGAGCTGTTTTTT; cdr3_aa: CASSQDSRRMRHTGELFF
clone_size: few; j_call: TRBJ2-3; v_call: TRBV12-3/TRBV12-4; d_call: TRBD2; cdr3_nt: TGTGCCAGCAGACCTAGCGGGGGGCGATTAGATACGCAGTATTTT; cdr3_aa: CASRPSGGRLDTQYF
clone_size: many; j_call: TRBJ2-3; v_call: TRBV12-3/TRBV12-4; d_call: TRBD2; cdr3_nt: TGTGCCAGCAGACTTAGCGGGGGGGCCGCAGATACGCAGTATTTT; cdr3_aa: CASRLSGGAADTQYF
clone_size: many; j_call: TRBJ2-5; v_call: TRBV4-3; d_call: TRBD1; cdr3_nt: TGCGCCAGCAGCCTAGGGACAGGGGTGGAGACCCAGTACTTC; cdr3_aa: CASSLGTGVETQYF
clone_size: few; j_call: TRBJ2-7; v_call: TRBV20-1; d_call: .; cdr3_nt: TGCAGTGCTAGAGCCCCCTCAGGGGTCCCCTTCGAGCAGTACTTC; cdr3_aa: CSARAPSGVPFEQYF
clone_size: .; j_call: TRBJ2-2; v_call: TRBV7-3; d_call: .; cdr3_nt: TGTGCCAGCAGCCCCAGGGGAGCAGCTCCGACCGGGGAGCTGTTTTTT; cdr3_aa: CASSPRGAAPTGELFF
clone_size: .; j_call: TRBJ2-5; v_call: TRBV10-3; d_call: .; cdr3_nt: TGTGCCATCAGTGAGCCCGCAGCTCAAGAGACCCAGTACTTC; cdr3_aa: CAISEPAAQETQYF
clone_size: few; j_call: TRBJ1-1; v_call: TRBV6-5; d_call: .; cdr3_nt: TGTGCCAGCAGTTACCCGGGGAAGCGGTATACTGAAGCTTTCTTT; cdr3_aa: CASSYPGKRYTEAFF
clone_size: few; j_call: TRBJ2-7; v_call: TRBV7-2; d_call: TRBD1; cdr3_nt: TGTGCCAGCAGCTTAGTAAGACAGGGGTTGAGGCACGAGCAGTACTTC; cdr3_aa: CASSLVRQGLRHEQYF
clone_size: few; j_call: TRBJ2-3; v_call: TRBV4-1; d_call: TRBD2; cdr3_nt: TGCGCCAGCAGCCAGATCGCCCTCAGCGGGGGGGCCGGAGATACGCAGTATTTT; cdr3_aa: CASSQIALSGGAGDTQYF
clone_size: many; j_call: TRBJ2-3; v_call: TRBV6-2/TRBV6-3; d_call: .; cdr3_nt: TGTGCCAGCAGTTTTGGAGGGGCCACAGATACGCAGTATTTT; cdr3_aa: CASSFGGATDTQYF
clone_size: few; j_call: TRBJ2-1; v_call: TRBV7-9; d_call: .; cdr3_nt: TGTGCCAGCAGCTTAGGAGGGAGAGACGAGCAGTTCTTC; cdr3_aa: CASSLGGRDEQFF
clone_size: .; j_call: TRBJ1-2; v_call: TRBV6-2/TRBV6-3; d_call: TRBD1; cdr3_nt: TGTGCCAGCAGTTACACGGAACAGGGGCACTACACCTTC; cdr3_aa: CASSYTEQGHYTF
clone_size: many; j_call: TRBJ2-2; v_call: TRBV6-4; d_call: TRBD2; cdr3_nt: TGTGCCAGCAGTGACACTAGCGGGGGCACCGGGGAGCTGTTTTTT; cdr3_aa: CASSDTSGGTGELFF
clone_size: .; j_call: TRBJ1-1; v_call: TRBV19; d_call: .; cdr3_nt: TGTGCCAGTAGTCTGACTCCAGCTGAAGCTTTCTTT; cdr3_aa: CASSLTPAEAFF
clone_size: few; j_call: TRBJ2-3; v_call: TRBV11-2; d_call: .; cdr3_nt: TGTGCCAGCAGTAAGGCCGGGGGCCCTCGTGGCACAGATACGCAGTATTTT; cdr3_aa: CASSKAGGPRGTDTQYF
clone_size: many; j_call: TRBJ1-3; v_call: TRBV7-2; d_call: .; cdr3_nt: TGTGCCAGCAGCTTAGGGGGGCCCGCCTCTGGAAACACCATATATTTT; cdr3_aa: CASSLGGPASGNTIYF
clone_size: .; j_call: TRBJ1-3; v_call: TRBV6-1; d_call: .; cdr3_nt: TGTGCCAGCAGCCCCTTCGTCCCCGGTTTCTCTGGAAACACCATATATTTT; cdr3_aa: CASSPFVPGFSGNTIYF
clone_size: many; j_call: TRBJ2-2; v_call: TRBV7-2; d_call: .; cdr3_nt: TGTGCCAGCAGCCGGACGGGAATCACCGGGGAGCTGTTTTTT; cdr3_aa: CASSRTGITGELFF
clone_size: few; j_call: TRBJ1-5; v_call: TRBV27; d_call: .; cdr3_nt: TGTGCCAGCAGTTTCGGGGGAGATCAGCCCCAGCATTTT; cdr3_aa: CASSFGGDQPQHF
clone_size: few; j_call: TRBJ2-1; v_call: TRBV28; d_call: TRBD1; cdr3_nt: TGTGCCAGCAGTCCTCGGGACAGCCACAACAATGAGCAGTTCTTC; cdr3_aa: CASSPRDSHNNEQFF
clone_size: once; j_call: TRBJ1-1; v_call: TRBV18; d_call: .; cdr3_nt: TGTGCCAGCTCACCACCGAACACTGAAGCTTTCTTT; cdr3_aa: CASSPPNTEAFF
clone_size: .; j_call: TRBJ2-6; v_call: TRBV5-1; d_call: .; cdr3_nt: TGCGCCAGCAGCGGGGGAGCTGGGGCCAACGTCCTGACTTTC; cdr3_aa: CASSGGAGANVLTF
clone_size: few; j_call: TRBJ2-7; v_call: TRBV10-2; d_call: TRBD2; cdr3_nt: TGCGCCAGCAGCGGCGGGACTAGCGGGCTCGAGCAGTACTTC; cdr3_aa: CASSGGTSGLEQYF
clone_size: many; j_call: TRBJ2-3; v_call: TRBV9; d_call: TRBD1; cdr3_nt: TGTGCCAGCAGCTCGGACAGGGTCACAGATACGCAGTATTTT; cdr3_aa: CASSSDRVTDTQYF
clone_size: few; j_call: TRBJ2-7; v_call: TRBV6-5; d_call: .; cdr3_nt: TGTGCCAGCAGTCCGAACATCCCACCCTACGAGCAGTACTTC; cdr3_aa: CASSPNIPPYEQYF
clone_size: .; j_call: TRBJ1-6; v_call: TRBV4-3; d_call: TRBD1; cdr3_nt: TGCGCCAGCAGCCCCGACAGGGATACCACTTTTAGCAATTCACCCCTCCACTTT; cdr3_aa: CASSPDRDTTFSNSPLHF
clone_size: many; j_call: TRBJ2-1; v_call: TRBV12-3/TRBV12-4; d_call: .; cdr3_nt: TGTGCCAGCAGTCCGCCCCCCTTCGGCAATGAGCAGTTCTTC; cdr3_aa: CASSPPPFGNEQFF
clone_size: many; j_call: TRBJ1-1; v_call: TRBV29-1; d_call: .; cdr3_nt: TGCAGCGTGCCCCGGGGGTTGGGGAACACTGAAGCTTTCTTT; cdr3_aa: CSVPRGLGNTEAFF
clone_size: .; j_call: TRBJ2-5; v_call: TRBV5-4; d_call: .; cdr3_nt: TGTGCCAGCAGCTTGGCCGGAGGGGCAGGACAAGAGACCCAGTACTTC; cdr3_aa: CASSLAGGAGQETQYF
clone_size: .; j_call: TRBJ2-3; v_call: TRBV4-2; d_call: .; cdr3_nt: TGTGCCAGCAGCCAAGATCGGACTACCAAGGATACGCAGTATTTT; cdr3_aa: CASSQDRTTKDTQYF
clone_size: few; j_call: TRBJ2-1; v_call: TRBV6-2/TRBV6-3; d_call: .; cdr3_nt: TGTGCCAGCAGTATTCACCCCCAGAGACACAGCTCCTACAATGAGCAGTTCTTC; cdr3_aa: CASSIHPQRHSSYNEQFF
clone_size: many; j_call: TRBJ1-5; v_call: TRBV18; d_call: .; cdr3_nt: TGTGCCAGCTCACCAAACGGCAATCAGCCCCAGCATTTT; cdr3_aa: CASSPNGNQPQHF
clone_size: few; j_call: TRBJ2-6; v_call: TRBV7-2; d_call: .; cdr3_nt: TGTGCCAGCAGCTTCCGGACAGTTGGGGCCAACGTCCTGACTTTC; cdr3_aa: CASSFRTVGANVLTF
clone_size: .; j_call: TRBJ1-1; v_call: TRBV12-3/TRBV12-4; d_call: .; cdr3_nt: TGTGCCAGCAGCAAGTTGAACACTGAAGCTTTCTTT; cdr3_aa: CASSKLNTEAFF
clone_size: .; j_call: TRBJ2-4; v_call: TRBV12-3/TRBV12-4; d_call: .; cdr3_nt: TGTGCCAGCAGTTACGGGTGGATCCGGGGAGCCAAAAACATTCAGTACTTC; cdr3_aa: CASSYGWIRGAKNIQYF
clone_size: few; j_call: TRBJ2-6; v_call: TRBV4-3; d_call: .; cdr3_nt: TGCGCCAGCAGCCAAGAAGGGCACTCTGGGGCCAACGTCCTGACTTTC; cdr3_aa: CASSQEGHSGANVLTF
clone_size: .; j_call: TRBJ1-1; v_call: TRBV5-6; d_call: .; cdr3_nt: TGTGCCAGCAGCGGGGGGTTCACAGGCACTGAAGCTTTCTTT; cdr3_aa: CASSGGFTGTEAFF
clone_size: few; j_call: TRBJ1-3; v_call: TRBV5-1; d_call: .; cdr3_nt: TGCGCCAGCAGCTTGGAAGCCGCGGGGTCGTACTCTGGAAACACCATATATTTT; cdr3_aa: CASSLEAAGSYSGNTIYF
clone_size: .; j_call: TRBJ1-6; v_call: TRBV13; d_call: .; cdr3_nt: TGTGCCAGCAGTTCGCGAGGGGATTATAATTCACCCCTCCACTTT; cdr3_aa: CASSSRGDYNSPLHF
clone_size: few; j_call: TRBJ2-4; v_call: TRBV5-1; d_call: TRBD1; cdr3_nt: TGCGCCAGCAGCTTAGAGGGGGCTATTGACATTCAGTACTTC; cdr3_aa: CASSLEGAIDIQYF
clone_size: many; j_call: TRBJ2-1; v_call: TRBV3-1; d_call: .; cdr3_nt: TGTGCCAGCAGCGATGGGGGCCCGTTGCAGCAGTTCTTC; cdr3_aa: CASSDGGPLQQFF
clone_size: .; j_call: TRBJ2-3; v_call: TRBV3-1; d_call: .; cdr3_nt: TGTGCCAGCAGCCAAGTTCAGGGGAGGACAGATACGCAGTATTTT; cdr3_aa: CASSQVQGRTDTQYF
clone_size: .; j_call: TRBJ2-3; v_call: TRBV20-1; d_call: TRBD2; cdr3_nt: TGCAGTGCTTGGCCGGGAGGGGTGGGCACACATACGCAGTATTTT; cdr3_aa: CSAWPGGVGTHTQYF
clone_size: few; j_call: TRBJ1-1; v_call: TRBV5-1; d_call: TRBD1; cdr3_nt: TGCGCCAGCAGCCGGGACAGAGGATATGAAGCTTTCTTT; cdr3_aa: CASSRDRGYEAFF
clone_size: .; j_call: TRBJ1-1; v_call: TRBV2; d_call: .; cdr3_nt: TGTGCCAGCAGTGGGGAGACACTCCGCATCACTGAAGCTTTCTTT; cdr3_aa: CASSGETLRITEAFF
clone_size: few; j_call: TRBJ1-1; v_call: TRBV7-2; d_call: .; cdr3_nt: TGTGCCAGCAGCTTACGACAGATGAAGGAAGCTTTCTTT; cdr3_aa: CASSLRQMKEAFF
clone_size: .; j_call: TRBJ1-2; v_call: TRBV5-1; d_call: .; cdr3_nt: TGCGCCAGCAGCTTGGATGGCAGGAACTATGGCTACACCTTC; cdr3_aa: CASSLDGRNYGYTF
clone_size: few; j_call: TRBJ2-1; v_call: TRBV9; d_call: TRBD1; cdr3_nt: TGTGCCAGCAGCTACAGGGGGAGCTCCTACAATGAGCAGTTCTTC; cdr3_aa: CASSYRGSSYNEQFF
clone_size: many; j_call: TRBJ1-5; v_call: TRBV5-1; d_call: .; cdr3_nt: TGCGCCAGCAGCTTGGTGCCCCATCAGCCCCAGCATTTT; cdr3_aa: CASSLVPHQPQHF
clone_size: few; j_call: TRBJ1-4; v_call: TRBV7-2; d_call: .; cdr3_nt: TGTGCCAGCAGCTTAAGGAGGAATGAAAAACTGTTTTTT; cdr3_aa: CASSLRRNEKLFF
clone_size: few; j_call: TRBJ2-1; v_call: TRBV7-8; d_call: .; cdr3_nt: TGTGCCAGCAGACTACAGTACAATGAGCAGTTCTTC; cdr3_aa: CASRLQYNEQFF
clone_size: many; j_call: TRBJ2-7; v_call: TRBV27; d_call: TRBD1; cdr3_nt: TGTGCCAGCAGTTTAATAGGGACAGGAACCTACGAGCAGTACTTC; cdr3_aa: CASSLIGTGTYEQYF